A selection of T cell receptor beta chains follows, all from one sample in a study of cytotoxic CD8 clonotypes in ibrutinib-treated CLL. Data came from immunoSEQ multiplex PCR; TCRdb stores just in-frame clones and leaves some out. The data show approximately 130,000 clones, with about 85% seen just once and less than 4% held by the top ten. The sequenced sample was PBMCs, obtained after 24 months of ibrutinib treatment. These receptors all stem from a human donor with chronic lymphocytic leukemia. Each CDR3 is given with its conserved first and last residue. D genes are given only for firm matches. The size of a clone is reported for some rows only, either as once, few or many, or as a class for expanded clones.

>-|TRBV19|TRBJ2-7|-
TGTGCCAGTAGTCCCCGGTTAGCTCGGTGGTCCTACGAGCAGTACTTC
CASSPRLARWSYEQYF
>-|TRBV15|TRBJ1-3|-
TGTGCCACCAGCAGAGCGGTAGGGACCTCCCCTGGAAACACCATATATTTT
CATSRAVGTSPGNTIYF
>TRBD1|TRBV5-1|TRBJ2-7|-
TGCGCCAGCAGCCGATCCGGGACAGGGGGTGTCTTGGTTTCCAACGAGCAGTACTTC
CASSRSGTGGVLVSNEQYF
>TRBD1|TRBV10-3|TRBJ2-1|-
TGTGCCCCCGGGCGGGACAGGGGAGACTACTTAGCCCACAATGAGCAGTTCTTC
CAPGRDRGDYLAHNEQFF
>TRBD2|TRBV13|TRBJ2-3|-
TGTGCCAGCAGCCCCCCTAGCGGGGGGGCAGATACGCAGTATTTT
CASSPPSGGADTQYF
>TRBD1|TRBV19|TRBJ2-5|-
TGTGCCAGTAGTCCGGACAGGGACCAAGAGACCCAGTACTTC
CASSPDRDQETQYF
>-|TRBV30|TRBJ1-4|-
TGTGCCTGGAGTGGTAGGAACGATGAAAAACTGTTTTTT
CAWSGRNDEKLFF
>-|TRBV5-6|TRBJ1-5|-
TGTGCCAGCAGCTTGAGGGTCCAGGGTAGTTCTTATAGCAATCAGCCCCAGCATTTT
CASSLRVQGSSYSNQPQHF
>-|TRBV7-2|TRBJ2-7|-
TGTGCCAGCAGCTTTAGGATGGGGGGCCTTTCCTACGAGCAGTACTTC
CASSFRMGGLSYEQYF
>-|TRBV11-3|TRBJ2-6|-
TGTGCCAGCAGCTCGGACGGAACCTCTGGGGCCAACGTCCTGACTTTC
CASSSDGTSGANVLTF
>TRBD1|TRBV28|TRBJ1-4|once
TGTGCCAGCAGCTCAGGGGGAGGTGAAAAACTGTTTTTT
CASSSGGGEKLFF
>-|TRBV29-1|TRBJ2-7|-
TGCAGCGTTCACGCCAGGGGACAAGACAAATACGAGCAGTACTTC
CSVHARGQDKYEQYF
>TRBD1|TRBV5-6|TRBJ1-1|-
TGTGCCAGCAGCTCCCTGACAGGGGCGACTGAAGCTTTCTTT
CASSSLTGATEAFF
>TRBD1|TRBV5-1|TRBJ2-1|-
TGCGCCAGCAAGGGGACAGGGGACTACAATGAGCAGTTCTTC
CASKGTGDYNEQFF
>-|TRBV6-1|TRBJ1-1|-
TGTGCCAGCAGATCACGCGACCAACCGAACACTGAAGCTTTCTTT
CASRSRDQPNTEAFF
>TRBD2|TRBV5-1|TRBJ2-1|-
TGCGCCAGCAGCTTGCTAGCGGGGGGGCGGAATGAGCAGTTCTTC
CASSLLAGGRNEQFF
>TRBD1|TRBV2|TRBJ2-5|-
TGTGCCAGCAAAGCCGGGACAGGGAGAGAGACCCAGTACTTC
CASKAGTGRETQYF
>-|TRBV28|TRBJ2-7|-
TGTGCCAGCAGCCCCTACGGCTACGAGCAGTACTTC
CASSPYGYEQYF
>-|TRBV28|TRBJ2-3|-
TGTGCCAGCAGTTTGTCCGACCCCCTGAGTACGCAGTATTTT
CASSLSDPLSTQYF
>-|TRBV27|TRBJ1-2|-
TGTGCCAGCAAAGCTCATCAGGAACTACGGCGGAGCTACACCTTC
CASKAHQELRRSYTF
>TRBD1|TRBV5-1|TRBJ1-2|-
TGCGCCAGCAGCCGGGACAGTAGCATGTACTATGGCTACACCTTC
CASSRDSSMYYGYTF
>TRBD1|TRBV15|TRBJ2-5|-
TGTGCCACCAGCAGAGAGGCGCAGGGGGCCCAAGAGACCCAGTACTTC
CATSREAQGAQETQYF
>-|TRBV27|TRBJ2-3|-
TGTGCCAGCAGTTTTACCAGAGATAAGGCAGATACGCAGTATTTT
CASSFTRDKADTQYF
>-|TRBV5-4|TRBJ2-7|once
TGTGCCAGCAGTTCCATTGGGGGCCGACGGGACGAGCAGTACTTC
CASSSIGGRRDEQYF
>-|TRBV7-6|TRBJ2-2|-
TGTGCCAGCAGCTTAGTCACCGGGGAGCTGTTTTTT
CASSLVTGELFF
>-|TRBV18|TRBJ1-1|-
TGTGCCAGCTCACCATTTCAGGGGAAATCACTGAACACTGAAGCTTTCTTT
CASSPFQGKSLNTEAFF
>-|TRBV5-6|TRBJ1-4|once
TGTGCCAGCAGCTCACGACATGTAGGTAATGAAAAACTGTTTTTT
CASSSRHVGNEKLFF
>-|TRBV2|TRBJ2-5|-
TGTGCCAGCGCCTGGGGACCCCCCGGGGGTGAGACCCAGTACTTC
CASAWGPPGGETQYF
>-|TRBV10-1|TRBJ2-7|once
TGCGCCAGCAGTGAGTCGGGCCGAGCCTACGAGCAGTACTTC
CASSESGRAYEQYF
>-|TRBV6-1|TRBJ2-5|-
TGTGCCAGCAGTGCAGGGGTCCGCGGTGAGACCCAGTACTTC
CASSAGVRGETQYF
>-|TRBV7-3|TRBJ2-1|-
TGTGCCAGCAGCCCCGGGACCTTATACAATGAGCAGTTCTTC
CASSPGTLYNEQFF
>TRBD1|TRBV27|TRBJ1-4|-
TGTGCCAGCACCCACATTACCGGGACAGGGCTTGAAAAACTGTTTTTT
CASTHITGTGLEKLFF
>-|TRBV12-5|TRBJ1-5|few
TGTGCTAGTGGTTTGAATCAGCCCCAGCATTTT
CASGLNQPQHF
>TRBD2|TRBV19|TRBJ2-1|-
TGTGCCAGTAGTATAGGACTAGCGCGCCTAGATGAGCAGTTCTTC
CASSIGLARLDEQFF
>TRBD1|TRBV19|TRBJ1-6|-
TGTGCCAGTAGTACTGGACAGGGCTACTCCTATAATTCACCCCTCCACTTT
CASSTGQGYSYNSPLHF
>TRBD1|TRBV7-2|TRBJ1-2|-
TGTGCCAGCAGCTTAAAGGGGGCGGAGGGCTACACCTTC
CASSLKGAEGYTF
>TRBD1|TRBV18|TRBJ1-4|few
TGTGCCAGCTCACCGAACAGGGGGGAGGAAAAACTGTTTTTT
CASSPNRGEEKLFF
>-|TRBV18|TRBJ2-2|-
TGTGCCGGAAAATCAGGGGCGAACACCGGGGAGCTGTTTTTT
CAGKSGANTGELFF
>TRBD1|TRBV14|TRBJ1-1|-
TGTGCCAGCAGCCGACAGGGGAACACTGAAGCTTTCTTT
CASSRQGNTEAFF
>TRBD1|TRBV18|TRBJ1-3|-
TGTGCCAGCTCACCCGTTGACAGGGGCAACTCTGGAAACACCATATATTTT
CASSPVDRGNSGNTIYF
>TRBD2|TRBV9|TRBJ2-1|-
TGTGCCAGCAGCGTAGCGGATTTCGGACTAGCGCATAATGAGCAGTTCTTC
CASSVADFGLAHNEQFF
>-|TRBV2|TRBJ1-2|-
TGTGCCAGCAGTGAAGCGCGGCAGGGCTATGGCTACACCTTC
CASSEARQGYGYTF
>-|TRBV6-6|TRBJ1-6|-
TGTGCCAGCAGTTACTATGGGCAGGGCGGCTCACCCCTCCACTTT
CASSYYGQGGSPLHF
>TRBD1|TRBV11-3|TRBJ2-1|-
TGTGCCAGCGCATTTAGGGGACAGGGCTTGGACAATGAGCAGTTCTTC
CASAFRGQGLDNEQFF
>-|TRBV7-2|TRBJ1-4|-
TGTGCCAGCAGCTTAGGGCAGCCCGGGGCCGAAAAACTGTTTTTT
CASSLGQPGAEKLFF
>TRBD1|TRBV7-8|TRBJ1-1|once
TGTGCCAGCAATTCCGACAGGGGAGGCACTGAAGCTTTCTTT
CASNSDRGGTEAFF
>-|TRBV7-3|TRBJ1-6|few
TGTGCCAGCAGCTTAACGTTCAGGGGAGGCTCACCCCTCCACTTT
CASSLTFRGGSPLHF